The rows below give T cell receptor beta chains drawn from one sample of a study of PD-L1 blockade in urothelial cancer. Sequencing used immunoSEQ multiplex PCR; TCRdb keeps in-frame clones, though not all of them. The sample lists fewer than 50,000 clones, 70% to 90% occurring once. The sample consisted of PBMCs, taken around atezolizumab (anti-PD-L1) treatment. These TCRs come from a donor over 35 with urothelial cancer. Each CDR3 is given with its conserved first and last residue. The D gene is left open where the match is weak. Clone size, where shown, is once, few, many, or a class for clones that have expanded.

v_call	j_call	d_call	clone_size	cdr3_aa	cdr3_nt
TRBV7-9	TRBJ1-2	-	-	CASSPAGVYYGYTF	TGTGCCAGCAGCCCGGCAGGGGTTTACTATGGCTACACCTTC
TRBV7-3	TRBJ1-2	TRBD1	-	CASSLDRAYGYTF	TGTGCCAGCAGCTTGGACAGGGCCTATGGCTACACCTTC
TRBV18	TRBJ2-1	-	-	CASSSPGTSGEQFF	TGTGCCAGCTCAAGCCCCGGGACTTCAGGGGAGCAGTTCTTC
TRBV28	TRBJ2-1	-	-	CASRPSGLNEQFF	TGTGCCAGCAGACCGAGCGGGCTCAATGAGCAGTTCTTC
TRBV5-1	TRBJ1-1	-	once	CASSPTLADRNTEAFF	TGCGCCAGCAGCCCCACCCTCGCAGACAGGAACACTGAAGCTTTCTTT
TRBV5-1	TRBJ2-5	TRBD2	-	CASSTSGNGETQYF	TGCGCCAGCAGCACGAGCGGGAACGGGGAGACCCAGTACTTC
TRBV30	TRBJ1-1	TRBD1	-	CAWSVFHFLSPTGGDTEAFF	TGTGCCTGGAGTGTTTTCCACTTCCTATCCCCCACAGGGGGCGATACTGAAGCTTTCTTT
TRBV18	TRBJ1-2	-	-	CASSPPARGGYGYTF	TGTGCCAGCTCACCACCGGCCCGGGGAGGCTATGGCTACACCTTC
TRBV7-2	TRBJ2-7	-	few	CASSFSTSTGSYEQYF	TGTGCCAGCAGCTTTTCCACCTCTACGGGGAGTTACGAGCAGTACTTC
TRBV5-6	TRBJ2-1	-	-	CASSLGFTGGDYNEQFF	TGTGCCAGCAGCTTGGGTTTTACAGGGGGGGACTACAATGAGCAGTTCTTC
TRBV27	TRBJ1-3	TRBD1	-	CASSFTGGALAGNTIYF	TGTGCCAGCAGTTTTACAGGGGGCGCCTTGGCTGGAAACACCATATATTTT
TRBV7-3	TRBJ2-2	TRBD2	-	CASSLIGTSQSTGELFF	TGTGCCAGCAGCTTAATAGGGACTAGCCAATCAACCGGGGAGCTGTTTTTT
TRBV30	TRBJ1-2	-	-	CAWSATGTYGYTF	TGTGCCTGGAGTGCCACAGGGACCTATGGCTACACCTTC
TRBV9	TRBJ2-7	-	-	CASSVMAGSYEQYF	TGTGCCAGCAGCGTTATGGCGGGTTCCTACGAGCAGTACTTC
TRBV5-1	TRBJ2-1	TRBD1	-	CASRTGWAANEQFF	TGCGCCAGCCGGACAGGGTGGGCGGCCAATGAGCAGTTCTTC
TRBV18	TRBJ1-1	-	-	CASGAGGANTEAFF	TGTGCCAGCGGAGCTGGGGGGGCAAACACTGAAGCTTTCTTT
TRBV11-3	TRBJ2-2	-	-	CASSLVNTGELFF	TGTGCCAGCAGCTTAGTAAACACCGGGGAGCTGTTTTTT
TRBV11-3	TRBJ2-7	TRBD2	-	CASGRLAGGEQYF	TGTGCCAGCGGGCGGTTAGCGGGAGGCGAGCAGTACTTC
TRBV27	TRBJ2-5	TRBD2	-	CATRTSGRETQYF	TGTGCCACTCGGACTAGCGGGAGAGAGACCCAGTACTTC
TRBV19	TRBJ1-3	TRBD1	-	CASSTPGTATIYF	TGTGCCAGTAGTACCCCCGGGACAGCAACCATATATTTT
TRBV28	TRBJ2-1	-	-	CASGGTPTNEQFF	TGTGCCAGCGGAGGGACGCCTACCAATGAGCAGTTCTTC
TRBV18	TRBJ1-5	TRBD1	-	CASSIGQGPFNQPQHF	TGTGCCAGCTCGATTGGACAGGGCCCATTCAATCAGCCCCAGCATTTT
TRBV30	TRBJ2-3	TRBD2	-	CAWSGGASGKGRGTQYF	TGTGCCTGGAGTGGCGGGGCTAGCGGGAAGGGGAGGGGTACGCAGTATTTT
TRBV4-1	TRBJ2-7	-	-	CASSQAPAGVYEQYF	TGCGCCAGCAGCCAAGCCCCGGCAGGGGTCTATGAGCAGTACTTC
TRBV9	TRBJ2-2	-	-	CASSVGPGASTGELFF	TGTGCCAGCAGCGTGGGTCCGGGAGCCTCCACCGGGGAGCTGTTTTTT
TRBV7-6	TRBJ2-7	TRBD2	-	CASSLGSGSIYEQYF	TGTGCCAGCAGCTTAGGTAGCGGGAGTATCTACGAGCAGTACTTC
TRBV7-2	TRBJ2-5	-	-	CASSPWTPQETQYF	TGTGCCAGCAGCCCGTGGACACCTCAAGAGACCCAGTACTTC
TRBV29-1	TRBJ2-1	-	-	CSVAVRQDSEQFF	TGCAGCGTTGCGGTCAGGCAGGATAGTGAGCAGTTCTTC
TRBV4-2	TRBJ2-2	-	once	CASSQDSQARLNTGELFF	TGTGCCAGCAGCCAAGACTCCCAGGCCAGGCTCAACACCGGGGAGCTGTTTTTT
TRBV19	TRBJ1-3	-	-	CASLGTRSGNTIYF	TGTGCCAGCCTGGGGACTCGCTCTGGAAACACCATATATTTT
TRBV4-3	TRBJ2-3	TRBD1	-	CASSRGGTGGSDTQYF	TGCGCCAGCAGCCGAGGGGGGACAGGGGGATCAGATACGCAGTATTTT
TRBV6-6	TRBJ1-4	TRBD1	-	CASPRGANEKLFF	TGTGCCAGCCCCAGGGGGGCTAATGAAAAACTGTTTTTT
TRBV18	TRBJ1-1	TRBD1	-	CASSPRRGQGDTEAFF	TGTGCCAGCTCCCCGCGGAGGGGACAGGGGGACACTGAAGCTTTCTTT
TRBV7-7	TRBJ2-2	-	once	CASSLGPVNTGELFF	TGTGCTAGCAGCTTAGGTCCGGTGAACACCGGGGAGCTGTTTTTT
TRBV7-9	TRBJ2-7	TRBD1	once	CASSLPGQPYEQYF	TGTGCCAGCAGCTTACCGGGACAGCCTTACGAGCAGTACTTC